These 27 T cell receptor beta chains came from one sample sequenced in a study of blood T cell repertoires in COVID-19. TCRdb's copy holds only in-frame clones and misses some; the assay was immunoSEQ multiplex PCR. The profile shows roughly 250,000 clones, 70% to 90% of them singletons. What was sequenced was peripheral blood. These receptors came from a man aged 35 to 55 with acute or convalescent COVID-19.

This chain joins TRBV6-1 and TRBJ1-6; unclear D gene. The germline V gene encodes CDR1 MNHNS and CDR2 SASEGT. This CDR3 is built from 14 residues. V was clipped by 2 bases and J by 5 bases, with 7 bases between them. The CDR3 is CASSETADNSPLHF. DNA of the CDR3: TGTGCCAGCAGTGAAACAGCTGATAATTCACCCCTCCACTTT.

This clone appeared a single time. The rearrangement uses TRBV19 and TRBJ2-1; the D gene is possibly TRBD2 (5 bases). The length of the CDR3 is 14 residues. V was shortened by 8 bases and J by 3 bases, with 14 bases between the two germline ends. The germline CDR1 and CDR2 sequences are LNHDA and SQIVND (reference sequence). The CDR3 DNA sequence: TGTGCCAGTCGACCCAGCGGCAACTACAATGAGCAGTTCTTC. This encodes CASRPSGNYNEQFF.

To note about this clone: At one of its ends the junction is not consistent with the germline gene, which may arise from a read error. The rearrangement uses TRBV5-4 and TRBJ2-1; no clear D gene. From germline, CDR1 is SGHNT and CDR2 YYREEE (reference sequence). The CDR3 totals 16 residues. The DNA for the CDR3 is TGTGCCAGCAGCTTGGAGGCAGCAAGCTCCTACAATGAGCGGTTCTTC. Encoded protein: CASSLEAASSYNERFF. The variable domain in full, completed from reference TRBV5-4 and TRBJ2-1, reads ETGVTQSPTHLIKTRGQQVTLRCSSQSGHNTVSWYQQALGQGPQFIFQYYREEENGRGNFPPRFSGLQFPNYSSELNVNALELDDSALYLCASSLEAASSYNERFFGPGTRLTVL.

This clone turned up a few times. The chain uses TRBV5-4 and TRBJ1-1; no firm D call. V was clipped by 0 bases and J by 3 bases, with 9 bases between them. Germline loops: CDR1 SGHNT, CDR2 YYREEE (reference sequence). The length of the CDR3 is 14 residues. In nucleotides, the CDR3 is TGTGCCAGCAGCTTGGCCCAGAGGGACACTGAAGCTTTCTTT. Translated, it gives CASSLAQRDTEAFF.

The chain couples TRBV5-6 to TRBJ1-2; TRBD1 matches 7 bases. The germline V gene encodes CDR1 SGHDT and CDR2 YYEEEE. The CDR3 has 13 residues. V was clipped by 0 bases and J by 6 bases; unmatched bases: 2. CDR3 in amino acids: CASSLVQGDGYTF. The DNA for the CDR3 is TGTGCCAGCAGCTTGGTCCAGGGGGATGGCTACACCTTC.

The gene calls are TRBV9 and TRBJ2-3; no clear D. The CDR3 covers 14 residues. V lost 4 bases, J lost 4 bases, and 13 bases lay in between. The germline V gene has CDR1 SGDLS and CDR2 YYNGEE. CDR3 loop: CASSYELHADTQYF. CDR3 DNA sequence: TGTGCCAGCAGCTACGAGCTGCACGCAGATACGCAGTATTTT.

The chain uses TRBV2 and TRBJ1-1, with D possibly being TRBD1 (6 bases). V was trimmed by 2 bases and J by 1 base, leaving 11 bases between them. The CDR3 extends over 15 amino acids. Germline V gene sequence: CDR1 SNHLY, CDR2 FYNNEI. The CDR3 loop is CASSELAGANTEAFF. The CDR3 DNA follows: TGTGCCAGCAGTGAATTAGCAGGGGCGAACACTGAAGCTTTCTTT.

This chain uses TRBV5-4 with TRBJ2-1; 7 positions agree with TRBD2. Germline V CDR1 and CDR2: SGHNT, YYREEE (reference sequence). The CDR3 is 15 amino acids. V dropped 0 bases and J dropped 3; count of bases not matched to a gene: 3. CDR3 region: CASSLDRGGYNEQFF. In DNA, the CDR3 is TGTGCCAGCAGCTTGGACCGCGGGGGCTACAATGAGCAGTTCTTC. Filled out from reference TRBV5-4 and TRBJ2-1, the complete variable domain reads ETGVTQSPTHLIKTRGQQVTLRCSSQSGHNTVSWYQQALGQGPQFIFQYYREEENGRGNFPPRFSGLQFPNYSSELNVNALELDDSALYLCASSLDRGGYNEQFFGPGTRLTVL.

CDR3: CASSVGQGARETQYF. The CDR3 bases are TGTGCCAGCAGCGTTGGACAGGGGGCCAGGGAGACCCAGTACTTC. V gene TRBV9 combines with J gene TRBJ2-5, with 11 bases that match TRBD1. The CDR3 length is 15 residues. Germline-derived CDR1 and CDR2 are SGDLS and YYNGEE. V gave up 2 bases and J gave up 5 bases; unmatched junction bases: 5.

This chain connects TRBV5-4 to TRBJ2-2; D remains ambiguous. Per the germline V gene, CDR1 is SGHNT and CDR2 is YYREEE (reference sequence). V was pared by 1 base and J by 1 base, with 8 bases between. The CDR3 is made up of 15 amino acids. CDR3: CASSLTLGNTGELFF. CDR3 DNA sequence: TGTGCCAGCAGCTTGACTCTCGGGAACACCGGGGAGCTGTTTTTT.

The J gene is TRBJ1-5, the V gene TRBV19; D is ambiguous. Germline V gives CDR1 LNHDA, CDR2 SQIVND (reference sequence). The CDR3 length is 15 residues. The ends were cut back, 2 bases at V and 2 bases at J, with 10 bases in the middle. The CDR3 protein is CASSINQIGNQPQHF. As DNA, the CDR3 is TGTGCCAGTAGTATAAATCAGATTGGCAATCAGCCCCAGCATTTT.

V usage is TRBV18 and J usage is TRBJ1-3; tentative D call: TRBD1 (5 bases). Germline V gene sequence: CDR1 KGHSH, CDR2 LQKENI. The germline V and J ends were trimmed by 5 bases and 0 bases, with 11 bases remaining between them. This CDR3 spans 15 amino acids. Here the CDR3 reads CASSFPGGSGNTIYF. In DNA, the CDR3 is TGTGCCAGCTCATTCCCGGGGGGCTCTGGAAACACCATATATTTT.

The table lists this clone with a few counts. The J gene is TRBJ1-2, the V gene TRBV28; TRBD1 is a possible D gene (6 bases). V was shortened by 6 bases and J by 5 bases, with 16 bases between the two germline ends. CDR3 length: 14 residues. Germline CDR1 MDHEN, CDR2 SYDVKM. The CDR3 loop reads CASRYSGEEYGYTF. The CDR3 DNA reads TGTGCCAGCAGATACTCAGGGGAAGAATATGGCTACACCTTC.

Only a few counts were recorded for this clone. V gene TRBV4-1 combines with J gene TRBJ1-3; TRBD1 might be the D (5 bases). Germline assignment: CDR1 MGHRA and CDR2 YSYEKL. This CDR3 spans 16 amino acids. Trimming shortened V by 1 base and J by 0 bases, and 10 bases separated the two germline ends. CDR3 amino acids: CASSQGQGPSGNTIYF. The CDR3 coding sequence is TGCGCCAGCAGCCAAGGTCAGGGTCCCTCTGGAAACACCATATATTTT.

The gene calls are TRBV12-3 or TRBV12-4 and TRBJ2-3, with D perhaps matching TRBD2 (5 bases). The CDR3 runs to 13 residues. V lost 0 bases and J 4 bases, leaving 5 bases between the germline ends. CDR3 sequence: CASSLARADTQYF. CDR3 sequence (DNA): TGTGCCAGCAGTTTAGCGAGGGCAGATACGCAGTATTTT.

On this clone itself: Other nucleotide sequences in the sample specify the same CDR3. The chain uses TRBV11-3 and TRBJ2-3, with D tentatively TRBD2 (5 bases). The CDR3 extends over 15 amino acids. Germline assignment: CDR1 SGHNT and CDR2 YENEEA. V was pared by 0 bases and J by 1 base, with 8 bases between. This CDR3 is CASSLDGGGTDTQYF. CDR3 in DNA: TGTGCCAGCAGCTTAGATGGAGGCGGCACAGATACGCAGTATTTT.

The rearrangement joins TRBV5-1 to TRBJ2-5; TRBD2 might be the D (6 bases). The CDR3 runs 14 residues. V was cut by 2 bases and J by 5 bases, with 13 bases left in between. CDR1 and CDR2 (germline): SGHRS, YFSETQ. The CDR3, as DNA: TGCGCCAGCAGCTTTCGGGGGTCGAAGGAGACCCAGTACTTC. Translating gives CASSFRGSKETQYF.

This sequence joins TRBV18 and TRBJ2-1; 7 bases line up with TRBD2. This CDR3 contains 13 residues. CDR1 and CDR2 from the germline V gene are KGHSH and LQKENI. The V segment lost 3 bases and the J segment 4 bases; nucleotides outside the gene matches: 0. This CDR3 reads CASSPGLYNEQFF. In DNA, the CDR3 is TGTGCCAGCTCACCGGGACTATACAATGAGCAGTTCTTC.

CDR3 sequence (DNA): TGTGCCAGCAGCGTAGCGGGTGGGGGGGATCGAGCTTTCTTT. This gives the protein CASSVAGGGDRAFF. The chain combines TRBV9 with TRBJ1-1, with D perhaps TRBD1 (5 bases). CDR3 length: 14 amino acids. The V end lost 0 bases, the J end lost 10 bases, and 16 bases lay between the germline ends. From germline, CDR1 is SGDLS and CDR2 YYNGEE.

The chain combines TRBV6-5 with TRBJ2-5; 10 nucleotides match TRBD2. The CDR3 loop spans 16 amino acids. The germline gives CDR1 MNHEY, CDR2 SVGAGI. The V segment lost 0 bases and the J segment 4 bases; nucleotides outside the gene matches: 5. The CDR3 sequence is CASSYSPSGGLETQYF. CDR3 nucleotide sequence: TGTGCCAGCAGTTACTCTCCTAGCGGGGGTCTAGAGACCCAGTACTTC.

The chain recombines TRBV5-1 with TRBJ1-2, with TRBD1 matching over 7 bases. Germline V gene sequence: CDR1 SGHRS, CDR2 YFSETQ. The V and J ends lost 0 bases and 4 bases, in that order; junction bases with no gene match: 3. CDR3 length: 14 residues. For the CDR3, the DNA is TGCGCCAGCAGCTTGGAGGGGGCCGGCTATGGCTACACCTTC. Translated, it gives CASSLEGAGYGYTF.

This sequence joins TRBV30 and TRBJ2-7; a weak D match, TRBD1 (6 bases). Trimming shortened V by 7 bases and J by 2 bases, and 18 bases separated the two germline ends. The CDR3 has 14 amino acids. Germline CDR1 GTSNPN, CDR2 SVGIG (reference sequence). CDR3: CAFKQGKTAYEQYF. CDR3 DNA: TGTGCCTTTAAACAGGGAAAGACCGCCTACGAGCAGTACTTC.

CDR3 in amino acids: CASSQDREGDRSIFCNQPQHF. DNA of the CDR3: TGCGCCAGCAGCCAAGATAGGGAAGGGGACAGATCTATCTTTTGCAATCAGCCCCAGCATTTT. This chain joins TRBV4-3 and TRBJ1-5; 7 nucleotides match TRBD1. Trimming took 0 bases from V and 2 from J; bases not matched to a gene: 19. The CDR3 has 21 amino acids. In germline, CDR1 is LGHNA, CDR2 YSLEER.

The J gene is TRBJ2-2, the V gene TRBV11-2, with TRBD1 as a possible D gene (5 bases). Germline lookup yields CDR1 SGHAT and CDR2 FQNNGV. The CDR3 length is 14 residues. Trimming stripped 4 bases from V and 6 bases from J, with 12 bases between. The DNA for the CDR3 is TGTGCCAGCAGCTCTACCTCAGGGTCCGGGGAGCTGTTTTTT. Amino acid sequence: CASSSTSGSGELFF. The complete variable domain, with remaining parts taken from reference TRBV11-2 and TRBJ2-2, reads EAGVAQSPRYKIIEKRQSVAFWCNPISGHATLYWYQQILGQGPKLLIQFQNNGVVDDSQLPKDRFSAERLKGVDSTLKIQPAKLEDSAVYLCASSSTSGSGELFFGEGSRLTVL.

The chain joins TRBV18 to TRBJ1-1, with unresolved D. Per the germline V gene, CDR1 is KGHSH and CDR2 is LQKENI. The CDR3 length is 13 residues. V was clipped by 4 bases and J by 1 base, with 7 bases between them. The chain's CDR3 is CASSQTENTEAFF. CDR3 in DNA: TGTGCCAGCTCACAAACAGAGAACACTGAAGCTTTCTTT.

The chain joins TRBV24-1 to TRBJ2-5; D unresolved. The CDR3 extends over 14 amino acids. The germline V gene encodes CDR1 KGHDR and CDR2 SFDVKD. Trimming pared 0 bases from V and 5 bases from J, leaving 9 bases between. The CDR3 reads CATSDLSKSETQYF. The CDR3 DNA is TGTGCCACCAGTGATTTGAGCAAGTCCGAGACCCAGTACTTC.

In this sample, this clone turned up once. CDR3 DNA: TGTGCCAGCAGGAACCAGGGAACTGGGGCCAACGTCCTGACTTTC. Translation gives CASRNQGTGANVLTF. This rearrangement joins TRBV28 to TRBJ2-6; TRBD1 is a possible D gene (5 bases). Germline assignment: CDR1 MDHEN and CDR2 SYDVKM. V lost 6 bases and J 2 bases, leaving 11 bases between the germline ends. The CDR3 length is 15 residues.